A selection of T cell receptor beta chains follows, all from one sample in a study of beta chain features in type 1 diabetes. Method: immunoSEQ multiplex PCR; TCRdb's copy keeps in-frame clones and lacks some. Altogether about 620,000 clones are present, 15% to 19% being singletons, with the ten largest covering about 0.087%. Sequenced input: naive CD4+ T cells from blood. Every receptor here comes from a man aged 18 to 35 in good health. Both conserved end residues are part of each CDR3. Fields, in order: CDR3 DNA, CDR3 protein, V gene, clone size, J gene, D gene. A D gene is named only where the DNA matches it firmly. Clone size is shown for a subset of rows, as once, few, many or a class of expanded clone.

TGTGCCACCAGCAGAGTGAGACAGGGGGCTTACGAGCAGTACTTC	CATSRVRQGAYEQYF	TRBV15	few	TRBJ2-7	TRBD1
TGTGCCAGCAGCTTAAGACTAGCGGGCTACCAAGAGACCCAGTACTTC	CASSLRLAGYQETQYF	TRBV7-2	NA	TRBJ2-5	TRBD2
TGCGCCAGCAGCCAAGAGCAGGGCCGAAACACCATATATTTT	CASSQEQGRNTIYF	TRBV4-3	few	TRBJ1-3	NA
TGTGCCAGCACCCCCAGGGGTGCGAGCAATCAGCCCCAGCATTTT	CASTPRGASNQPQHF	TRBV28	NA	TRBJ1-5	NA
TGCGCCAGCAGCTGGACTAGCGCAAGCACAGATACGCAGTATTTT	CASSWTSASTDTQYF	TRBV5-1	few	TRBJ2-3	TRBD2
TGTGCCAGCAGCTTAGGGTACAGGGGGAATCAGCCCCAGCATTTT	CASSLGYRGNQPQHF	TRBV11-2	NA	TRBJ1-5	TRBD1
TGTGCCAGCAGCCCCGGCCCCGGGACAGCTAACTATGGCTACACCTTC	CASSPGPGTANYGYTF	TRBV7-2	NA	TRBJ1-2	TRBD1
TGTGCCAGCTCACCACTCAACCCGGCCCAGTACTTC	CASSPLNPAQYF	TRBV18	few	TRBJ2-5	NA
TGTGCCACCAGCAGAGATGTAGCGGGGGGCCCAGAAAAACTGTTTTTT	CATSRDVAGGPEKLFF	TRBV15	NA	TRBJ1-4	NA
TGTGCTAGTGGTTTGTCCTCAGCCCTCTATGGCTACACCTTC	CASGLSSALYGYTF	TRBV12-5	NA	TRBJ1-2	NA
TGCGCCAGCAGCTTGGGCCGGCTAGCGGGCGGTAACAATGAGCAGTTCTTC	CASSLGRLAGGNNEQFF	TRBV5-1	few	TRBJ2-1	TRBD2
TGTGCCAGCAGCCAAGATTTAAGTGACAGGGGCGGTCAGCCCCAGCATTTT	CASSQDLSDRGGQPQHF	TRBV4-2	NA	TRBJ1-5	TRBD1
TGCGCCAGCAGCCAAGACCAAGAGACCCAGTACTTC	CASSQDQETQYF	TRBV5-1	few	TRBJ2-5	NA
TGTGCCAGCAGCTTAAGAGCGGGGGGCCCTCCGAATGAGCAGTTCTTC	CASSLRAGGPPNEQFF	TRBV7-3	few	TRBJ2-1	TRBD2
TGTGCCAGCAGCTTAGGGCGGGAGATCCCCTACAATGAGCAGTTCTTC	CASSLGREIPYNEQFF	TRBV7-9	few	TRBJ2-1	TRBD2
TGTGCCAGCAGCCCTCGGGGCGGTCTGGGGAACAATGAGCAGTTCTTC	CASSPRGGLGNNEQFF	TRBV7-3	NA	TRBJ2-1	NA
TGTGCCAGCAGCCCGGACTCATCGACCGGGGAGCTGTTTTTT	CASSPDSSTGELFF	TRBV7-2	NA	TRBJ2-2	NA
TGTGCCAGCAGCTTAGTCGGGCTAGCGGAAATCTACGAGCAGTACTTC	CASSLVGLAEIYEQYF	TRBV7-2	NA	TRBJ2-7	TRBD2
TGTGCCAGCAGCTTACAACAGGGGGCATCCTACGAGCAGTACTTC	CASSLQQGASYEQYF	TRBV7-2	NA	TRBJ2-7	TRBD1
TGTGCCAGCAGCCTCGGGACAGTTAGAGGCTACACCTTC	CASSLGTVRGYTF	TRBV11-2	few	TRBJ1-2	TRBD1
TGTGCCAGCAGATCAAGGGAGACCCAGTACTTC	CASRSRETQYF	TRBV6-5	NA	TRBJ2-5	NA
TGTGCCAGCAGCTTGGTTCCTGGACAGGGTTTCAAAAACATTCAGTACTTC	CASSLVPGQGFKNIQYF	TRBV11-2	once	TRBJ2-4	TRBD1
TGTGCCAGCAGCCTCGACAGGGTTGGCTACACCTTC	CASSLDRVGYTF	TRBV7-3	few	TRBJ1-2	TRBD1
TGCGCCAGCAGCGGGACAGGGGGCTCCGGAGAGCCCCAGCATTTT	CASSGTGGSGEPQHF	TRBV5-1	NA	TRBJ1-5	TRBD1
TGTGCCAGCAGCTTGCCACAGTTCTACGAGCAGTACTTC	CASSLPQFYEQYF	TRBV7-9	NA	TRBJ2-7	NA
TGTGCCAGCAGCTTGCGGCAGGATAACTACGAGCAGTACTTC	CASSLRQDNYEQYF	TRBV5-6	few	TRBJ2-7	NA
TGTGCCAGCAGCGAGGGACATATGGATGAGCAGTTCTTC	CASSEGHMDEQFF	TRBV5-4	few	TRBJ2-1	NA
TGTGCCAGCAGCCCAGCGGGGGCAAGCACAGATACGCAGTATTTT	CASSPAGASTDTQYF	TRBV6-6	few	TRBJ2-3	TRBD2
TGTGCCAGTAGTATAGAGACAGTAGACCCCTACAATGAGCAGTTCTTC	CASSIETVDPYNEQFF	TRBV19	NA	TRBJ2-1	NA
TGTGCCAGCAGATCGGGTTTAGCCAAAAACATTCAGTACTTC	CASRSGLAKNIQYF	TRBV2	NA	TRBJ2-4	NA
TGTGCCAGCAGCTTGAGACTAGCTGGCTACAATGAGCAGTTCTTC	CASSLRLAGYNEQFF	TRBV9	few	TRBJ2-1	TRBD2
TGTGCCAGCAGGCCCCTTCGGGAGGGGCGGGATACGCAGTATTTT	CASRPLREGRDTQYF	TRBV27	NA	TRBJ2-3	TRBD2
TGTGCCAGCAGCCCCATCCTTTGGCAGGGCACTGAAGCTTTCTTT	CASSPILWQGTEAFF	TRBV7-9	few	TRBJ1-1	NA
TGTGCCAGCAGAGTAGCCAGGACTCTTAGGGGAAGCTCCTACAATGAGCAGTTCTTC	CASRVARTLRGSSYNEQFF	TRBV28	NA	TRBJ2-1	NA
TGCGCCAGCAGCCTCGGAAGTAGCGAATGGAACATTCAGTACTTC	CASSLGSSEWNIQYF	TRBV5-1	few	TRBJ2-4	NA
TGTGCCAGCAGCCCTCATCAGGGCAGGAACACTGAAGCTTTCTTT	CASSPHQGRNTEAFF	TRBV7-6	NA	TRBJ1-1	NA
TGCGCCAGCAGCTTGGAGGGGGCGAGGGATACGCAGTATTTT	CASSLEGARDTQYF	TRBV5-1	few	TRBJ2-3	TRBD1
TGTGCCAGCAGCACAACAGGGGTAGGAAAGACCCAGTACTTC	CASSTTGVGKTQYF	TRBV9	NA	TRBJ2-5	TRBD1
TGTGCCAGCAGCTCGAGGACTAGCGGGAGGGCCTCCTACAATGAGCAGTTCTTC	CASSSRTSGRASYNEQFF	TRBV7-3	NA	TRBJ2-1	TRBD2
TGTGCCAGCAGCTTGGTGACAGGGGGCCCTAATGAGCAGTACTTC	CASSLVTGGPNEQYF	TRBV5-4	few	TRBJ2-7	TRBD1